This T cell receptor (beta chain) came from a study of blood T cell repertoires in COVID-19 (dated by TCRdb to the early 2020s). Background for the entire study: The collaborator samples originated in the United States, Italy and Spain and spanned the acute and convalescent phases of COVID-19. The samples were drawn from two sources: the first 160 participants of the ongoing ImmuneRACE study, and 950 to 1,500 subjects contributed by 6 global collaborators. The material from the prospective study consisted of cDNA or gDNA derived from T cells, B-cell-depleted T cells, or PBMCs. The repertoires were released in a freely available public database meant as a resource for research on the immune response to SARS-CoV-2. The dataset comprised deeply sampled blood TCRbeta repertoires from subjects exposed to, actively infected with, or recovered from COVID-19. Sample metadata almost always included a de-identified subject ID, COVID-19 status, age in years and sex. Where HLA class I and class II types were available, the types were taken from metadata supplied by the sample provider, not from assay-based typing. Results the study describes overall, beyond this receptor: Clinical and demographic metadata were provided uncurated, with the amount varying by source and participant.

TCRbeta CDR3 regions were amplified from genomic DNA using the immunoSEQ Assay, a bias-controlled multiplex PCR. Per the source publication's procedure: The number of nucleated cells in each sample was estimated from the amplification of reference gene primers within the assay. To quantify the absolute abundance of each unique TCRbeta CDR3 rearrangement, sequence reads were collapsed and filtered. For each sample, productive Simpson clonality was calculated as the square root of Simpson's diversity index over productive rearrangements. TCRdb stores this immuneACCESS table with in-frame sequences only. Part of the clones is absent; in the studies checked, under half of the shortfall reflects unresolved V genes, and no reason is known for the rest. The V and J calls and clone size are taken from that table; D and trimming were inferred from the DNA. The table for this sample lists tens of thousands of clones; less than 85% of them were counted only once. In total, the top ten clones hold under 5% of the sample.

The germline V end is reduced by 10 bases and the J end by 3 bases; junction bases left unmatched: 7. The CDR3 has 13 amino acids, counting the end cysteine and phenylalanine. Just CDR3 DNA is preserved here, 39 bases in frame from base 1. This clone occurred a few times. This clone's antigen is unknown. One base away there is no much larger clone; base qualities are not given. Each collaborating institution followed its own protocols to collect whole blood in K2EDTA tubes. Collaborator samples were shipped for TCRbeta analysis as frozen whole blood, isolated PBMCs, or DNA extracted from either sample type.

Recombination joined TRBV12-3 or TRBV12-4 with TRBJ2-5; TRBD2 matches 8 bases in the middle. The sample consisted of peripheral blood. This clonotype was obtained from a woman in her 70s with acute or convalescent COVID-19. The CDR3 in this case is CATGGVGEETQYF. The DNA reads TGTGCCACCGGGGGGGTTGGTGAAGAGACCCAGTACTTC.